The next 27 T cell receptor beta chains were all read from a single sample in a study of tumor-infiltrating lymphocytes in primary liver carcinoma. Unsorted whole blood supplied the blood RNA, and germline DNA was isolated too. Production of TCR beta cDNA used approximately 480 ng total RNA together with a constant-region primer. Libraries for TCR beta were built through three nested multiplex PCR rounds, which together made up a slightly modified ARM-PCR procedure. Forward primers for TRBV1-TRBV30 and a C-beta reverse primer served the first two PCR rounds, at approximately 10 cycles each. TCRdb analysed the multiplex PCR reads with MiXCR anew, one entry per CDR3 protein. The sample has hundreds of thousands of distinct CDR3 sequences; 50% to 75% are singletons. Sequencing was done on a sample of peripheral blood. These receptors were collected from a woman aged 30 to 39 with primary liver carcinoma and hepatitis B virus infection.

The rearrangement links TRBV6-2 or TRBV6-3 to TRBJ2-7; D not resolved. V was trimmed by 7 bases and J by 2 bases, leaving 12 bases between them. In germline, CDR1 is MNHEY, CDR2 SVGEGT. The CDR3 runs 13 residues. The CDR3 reads CASNPTRTYEQYF. CDR3 DNA sequence: TGTGCCAGCAACCCGACCAGGACCTACGAGCAGTACTTC.

Worth noting for this clonotype: Just one base apart from a much larger clone, this may be a read error. The chain carries TRBV6-2 or TRBV6-3 and TRBJ2-2; D is perhaps TRBD1 or TRBD2 (5 bases each). The CDR3 has 14 amino acids. CDR1 MNHEY and CDR2 SVGEGT come from the germline V gene. The CDR3 here is CASTSPRRTGDLFF. The CDR3 region has the DNA TGTGCCAGCACTTCGCCCAGGCGGACCGGGGACCTGTTTTTT.

This sequence joins TRBV11-2 and TRBJ2-7; perhaps D is TRBD1 or TRBD2 (6 bases each). Trimming took 6 bases from V and 4 from J, leaving 19 bases between them. Germline loops: CDR1 SGHAT, CDR2 FQNNGV. There are 15 residues in the CDR3. CDR3 sequence: CASSYSGGHLYEQYF. The CDR3 region has the DNA TGTGCCAGCAGTTATTCCGGGGGACACTTATACGAGCAGTACTTC.

Details on this clonotype: Likely a read error: the CDR3 ends without its conserved phenylalanine or tryptophan. The rearrangement links TRBV6-2 or TRBV6-3 to TRBJ2-7; TRBD2 matches 7 bases. Germline CDR1 is MNHEY and CDR2 is SVGEGT. The V and J ends lost 4 bases and 4 bases, in that order; junction bases with no gene match: 13. The CDR3 sequence is 16 residues long. The CDR3 spells CASSSTSGTASYEQYS. The CDR3 nucleotides read TGTGCCAGCAGTTCAACCAGCGGGACCGCCTCTTACGAGCAGTACTCC.

This clonotype was recorded at least ten times. V and J are TRBV29-1 and TRBJ1-3; D not certain. The V gene's germline CDR1 is SQVTM and CDR2 ANQGSEA. The V end lost 4 bases, the J end lost 2 bases, and 6 bases lay between the germline ends. The CDR3 covers 12 residues. The CDR3 sequence: CSVGETGNTIYF. CDR3 DNA sequence: TGCAGCGTTGGGGAGACTGGAAACACCATATATTTT.

A remark on this clonotype: Just one base apart from a much larger clone, this may be a read error. The V and J genes are TRBV7-9 and TRBJ2-3; D is undetermined. The CDR3 length is 15 residues. CDR1 and CDR2 from the germline V gene are SEHNR and FQNEAQ (reference sequence). V lost 7 bases, J lost 2 bases, and 16 bases lay in between. CDR3 protein: CASTRLGSNTDTQYF. CDR3 DNA sequence: TGTGCCAGCACCCGATTGGGAAGTAACACAGATACGCAGTATTTT.

This clonotype was observed a handful of times. The chain combines TRBV6-5 with TRBJ2-7; no reliable D call. Trimming shortened V by 7 bases and J by 0 bases, and 13 bases separated the two germline ends. The CDR3 totals 14 residues. Germline assignment: CDR1 MNHEY and CDR2 SVGAGI. CDR3 protein: CASKGLKSSYEQYF. For the CDR3, the DNA is TGTGCCAGCAAAGGATTGAAGAGCTCCTACGAGCAGTACTTC.

This clonotype has only a few counts. V gene TRBV19 combines with J gene TRBJ2-5; 12 bases match TRBD2. V lost 6 bases and J lost 5; bases outside the gene matches: 4. CDR1 is LNHDA and CDR2 is SQIVND in the germline V gene (reference sequence). The CDR3 covers 14 residues. This CDR3 is CASRASGRVETQYF. The DNA of the CDR3 is TGTGCCAGTAGGGCTAGCGGGAGGGTCGAGACCCAGTACTTC.

The rearrangement uses TRBV29-1 and TRBJ1-4; D might be TRBD1 (5 bases). Germline V gene lookup returns CDR1 SQVTM and CDR2 ANQGSEA. Trimming took 8 bases from V and 8 from J, leaving 24 bases between them. This CDR3 is built from 15 residues. CDR3 DNA: TGCAGCATCGAAGATCTAACGAGGGGAGGGGAAAAACTGTTTTTT. Amino acid sequence: CSIEDLTRGGEKLFF.

The chain uses TRBV7-8 and TRBJ1-3; 7 bases map to TRBD1. V lost 4 bases, J lost 0 bases, and 3 bases stayed unmatched. The CDR3 runs to 15 residues. Per the germline V gene, CDR1 is SGHVS and CDR2 is FQNEAQ. The CDR3 DNA follows: TGTGCCAGCAGCTCGGGACAGCTCTCTGGAAACACCATATATTTT. This translates into CASSSGQLSGNTIYF.

A note on this clonotype: A much larger clone lies a single base off, so this may be a read error. The chain employs TRBV6-5 and TRBJ2-1; 9 nucleotides agree with TRBD2. Germline CDR1 MNHEY, CDR2 SVGAGI. V shed 4 bases and J 4 bases; nucleotides not matched to a gene: 8. The CDR3 spans 16 residues. The CDR3 loop is CASSWGAGGEYNEQFF. CDR3 DNA: TGTGCCAGCAGTTGGGGAGCGGGAGGCGAGTACAATGAGCAGTTCTTC.

The J gene is TRBJ2-7, the V gene TRBV6-2 or TRBV6-3, with 8 bases that match TRBD1. Germline V gene sequence: CDR1 MNHEY, CDR2 SVGEGT. This CDR3 has 13 residues. After removal of 8 bases from V and 6 bases from J, the junction contained 9 bases not matched to a gene. The CDR3 DNA is TGTGCCAGCCAAGGACAGGGAGTGCTCGAGCAGTACTTC. It encodes CASQGQGVLEQYF.

The chain uses TRBV12-3 or TRBV12-4 and TRBJ1-4; 7 bases agree with TRBD1. The CDR3 consists of 16 residues. With 5 bases clipped from V and 10 bases from J, the junction kept 16 bases outside the gene matches. The CDR3 region has the DNA TGTGCCAGCAGTCCCCCGGACGGATTTAACAGGGGAAAACTGTTTTTT. This sequence encodes CASSPPDGFNRGKLFF.

This clonotype occurred a few times. This chain connects TRBV9 to TRBJ1-4, with D possibly TRBD1 on 5 matching bases. Germline loops: CDR1 SGDLS, CDR2 YYNGEE. Trimming took 5 bases from V and 8 from J, leaving 16 bases between them. The CDR3 sequence is 14 residues long. CDR3 protein: CASRGPRMDEKLFF. Here the CDR3 DNA reads TGTGCCAGCAGGGGGCCCCGAATGGACGAAAAACTGTTTTTT. The full variable domain, rest sourced from reference TRBV9 and TRBJ1-4, is DSGVTQTPKHLITATGQRVTLRCSPRSGDLSVYWYQQSLDQGLQFLIQYYNGEERAKGNILERFSAQQFPDLHSELNLSSLELGDSALYFCASRGPRMDEKLFFGSGTQLSVL.

This clonotype has at least ten counts. The gene calls are TRBV29-1 and TRBJ2-7, with TRBD1 matching 8 bases. CDR1 and CDR2 (germline): SQVTM, ANQGSEA. This CDR3 comprises 13 residues. J was trimmed by 6 bases and V by 6 bases; bases with no gene match: 10. CDR3 bases: TGCAGCGTCAAAGACAGGGGAAGTACCGAGCAGTACTTC. This gives the protein CSVKDRGSTEQYF.

The sample holds a few counts of this clonotype. The gene calls are TRBV4-1 and TRBJ2-7; D remains unclear. Germline values: CDR1 MGHRA, CDR2 YSYEKL. The CDR3 is 16 residues long. The V and J ends lost 3 bases and 0 bases respectively, with 15 bases between them. The CDR3 here is CASSHPLDGSSYEQYF. The CDR3 DNA reads as TGCGCCAGCAGCCACCCCCTGGACGGTAGCTCCTACGAGCAGTACTTC.

On this clonotype itself: As the CDR3 is not closed by the conserved phenylalanine or tryptophan, this likely results from a read error. The V call is TRBV12-3 or TRBV12-4, the J call TRBJ2-3; 9 bases map to TRBD2. This CDR3 has 15 amino acids. J lost 1 base, V lost 6 bases, and 5 bases had no gene match. The CDR3: CASRGLACRTDTQYL. The DNA for the CDR3 is TGTGCCAGCAGAGGACTAGCGTGTCGCACAGATACGCAGTATTTA.

The chain links TRBV14 to TRBJ1-1; unclear D gene. V was pared by 1 base and J by 1 base, with 10 bases between. This CDR3 has 15 residues. Germline V gene lookup returns CDR1 SGHDN and CDR2 FVKESK. Written as DNA, the CDR3 is TGTGCCAGCAGCCAAGCGCACGGCCCGAACACTGAAGCTTTCTTT. Its translation is CASSQAHGPNTEAFF.

V and J are TRBV7-9 and TRBJ2-7; maybe TRBD2 (6 bases). The CDR3 runs to 14 residues. The germline CDR1 and CDR2 sequences are SEHNR and FQNEAQ (reference sequence). Between the trimmed V and J ends, which lost 1 base and 12 bases, there was a span of 19 bases. CDR3 DNA sequence: TGTGCCAGCAGCTTAGTGACGGGACCAAAGGAGGGGTACTTC. It encodes CASSLVTGPKEGYF.

In its sample, this clonotype was seen a few times. J is TRBJ1-5 and V is TRBV12-5; 7 positions agree with TRBD1. V dropped 3 bases and J dropped 3; count of bases not matched to a gene: 5. The V gene's germline CDR1 is LGHNT and CDR2 FRNRAP. There are 15 residues in the CDR3. The CDR3 loop reads CASGFIGQANQPQHF. CDR3 DNA: TGTGCTAGTGGTTTCATAGGACAGGCCAATCAGCCCCAGCATTTT.

The chain couples TRBV6-5 to TRBJ2-3; D is ambiguous. Germline V lookup: CDR1 MNHEY, CDR2 SVGAGI. The CDR3 runs 14 residues. Trimming stripped 2 bases from V and 8 bases from J, with 14 bases between. The chain's CDR3 is CASSYTAGPGTQYF. The CDR3 region has the DNA TGTGCCAGCAGTTACACGGCTGGTCCGGGTACGCAGTATTTT.

This clonotype was counted many times. For the CDR3, the DNA is TGTGCCATCAATTCCGGGACAGGGGGCGGGGATACGCAGTATTTT. Amino acids: CAINSGTGGGDTQYF. This rearrangement joins TRBV10-3 to TRBJ2-3; 12 nucleotides match TRBD1. The ends lost 7 bases at V and 6 bases at J; junction bases unmatched: 8. Germline CDR1 and CDR2: ENHRY and SYGVKD. The CDR3 spans 15 residues.

This clonotype was recorded at least ten times. This chain connects TRBV29-1 to TRBJ2-5; possibly TRBD2 for D (5 bases). The V gene's germline CDR1 is SQVTM and CDR2 ANQGSEA. Trimming stripped 4 bases from V and 4 bases from J, with 13 bases between. The CDR3 loop spans 13 amino acids. CDR3 amino acids: CSVAGSVRETQYF. CDR3 DNA sequence: TGCAGCGTTGCGGGGAGTGTACGAGAGACCCAGTACTTC.

Concerning this clonotype itself: One base away lies a much larger clone, so this may be a sequencing read error. V is TRBV2 and J is TRBJ2-7; possibly TRBD1 or TRBD2 for D (5 bases each). Trimming left V 2 bases short and J 5 bases short, with 13 bases between. This CDR3 is built from 14 residues. Germline CDR1 and CDR2: SNHLY and FYNNEI. DNA of the CDR3: TGTGCCAGCAGTGAACGGGGCAGGGTCCACGAGCAGTACTTC. It specifies CASSERGRVHEQYF.

In this sample, this clonotype turned up once. A much larger clone differs from this one at a single base, so this may be a read error. V gene TRBV6-1 combines with J gene TRBJ2-7; TRBD2 is a possible D gene (7 bases). Germline CDR1 MNHNS, CDR2 SASEGT. V dropped 0 bases and J dropped 0 bases, with 12 bases sitting between them. The CDR3 length is 16 residues. CDR3 region: CASSEAVGGGSYEQYF. The CDR3 nucleotides are TGTGCCAGCAGTGAAGCCGTAGGGGGGGGCTCCTACGAGCAGTACTTC.

Note on this clonotype: One base away lies a much larger clone, so this may be a sequencing read error. The J gene is TRBJ1-2, the V gene TRBV12-5; D unresolved. The CDR3 sequence is 15 residues long. V was pared by 5 bases and J by 4 bases, with 17 bases between. CDR1 is LGHNT and CDR2 is FRNRAP in the germline V gene. The CDR3 coding sequence is TGTGCTAGTGGTAACCCTTCGAGTGAGCTCTATGGCTACACCTTC. As protein: CASGNPSSELYGYTF.

The chain couples TRBV12-5 to TRBJ1-3, with TRBD1 as a possible D gene (6 bases). V was clipped by 8 bases and J by 8 bases, with 16 bases between them. The CDR3 has 13 amino acids. Germline CDR1 LGHNT, CDR2 FRNRAP. The CDR3: CASQIQGSDTIYF. The CDR3 nucleotides are TGTGCTAGTCAAATCCAGGGGTCAGACACCATATATTTT.